The 12 T cell receptor beta chains given below trace back to one sample, sequenced in a study of cytomegalovirus exposure and HLA in healthy donors. Primers included in the PCR were 60 Vbeta and 13 Jbeta primers. Generated by immunoSEQ multiplex PCR, the TCRdb table keeps only in-frame clones and is missing some. The sample gives about 160,000 clones, roughly 77% of which show up once; roughly 3.4% is in the top ten. Specimen: PBMCs. The receptors were sampled from a human donor in good health.

This clone was recorded a few times. This specimen includes other DNA sequences encoding the same CDR3. This chain uses TRBV2 with TRBJ2-3, with D perhaps TRBD2 (5 bases). The germline V and J ends were trimmed by 2 bases and 1 base, with 10 bases remaining between them. The CDR3 spans 15 residues. The germline V gene encodes CDR1 SNHLY and CDR2 FYNNEI. For the CDR3, the DNA is TGTGCCAGCAGTGAACTAGCCGGGGGCACAGATACGCAGTATTTT. Amino acids: CASSELAGGTDTQYF.

The chain couples TRBV10-3 to TRBJ2-6; D gene ambiguous. CDR1 and CDR2 (germline): ENHRY, SYGVKD. This CDR3 region has 14 residues. Trimming took off 8 bases at V and 4 bases at J, with 12 bases between the two ends. The CDR3 region is CAILLLLGANVLTF. CDR3 DNA: TGTGCCATCTTGCTCCTACTGGGGGCCAACGTCCTGACTTTC.

This rearrangement joins TRBV5-1 to TRBJ2-1; 10 nucleotides match TRBD2. Germline V gives CDR1 SGHRS, CDR2 YFSETQ. The CDR3 is 17 residues long. V shed 4 bases and J 7 bases; nucleotides not matched to a gene: 14. The CDR3 sequence: CASSPRLAGALGNEQFF. The CDR3 DNA follows: TGCGCCAGCAGCCCTAGGCTAGCGGGGGCCCTGGGGAATGAGCAGTTCTTC.

This clone has only one observation. The chain has TRBV9 and TRBJ2-1; 8 nucleotides line up with TRBD2. The CDR3 totals 14 residues. Germline CDR1 and CDR2: SGDLS and YYNGEE. V trimming: 2 bases; J trimming: 8 bases; junction bases outside the gene matches: 6. The CDR3 protein is CASSVREGEYEQFF. The CDR3 nucleotides are TGTGCCAGCAGCGTCCGGGAGGGTGAATATGAGCAGTTCTTC.

V gene TRBV4-1 combines with J gene TRBJ1-2; 9 positions match TRBD1. CDR1 MGHRA and CDR2 YSYEKL come from the germline V gene. This CDR3 region has 18 residues. J lost 3 bases, V lost 4 bases, and 15 bases had no gene match. CDR3 sequence reads: CASSLGITGGITHYGYTF. DNA of the CDR3: TGCGCCAGCAGCCTGGGTATTACAGGGGGCATCACGCACTATGGCTACACCTTC.

This clone was seen more than once but under ten times. This sequence joins TRBV28 and TRBJ2-2, with D maybe TRBD1 (6 bases). V was clipped by 6 bases and J by 7 bases, with 21 bases between them. CDR3 length equals 16 residues. CDR1 and CDR2 (germline): MDHEN, SYDVKM. CDR3 DNA sequence: TGTGCCAGCAGACATGACAGGCTAACTGGGGGCGGGGAGCTGTTTTTT. Translated: CASRHDRLTGGGELFF.

V usage is TRBV2 and J usage is TRBJ1-4; tentative D call: TRBD1 (5 bases). The CDR3 is made up of 18 amino acids. Trimming pared 2 bases from V and 6 bases from J, leaving 22 bases between. In germline, CDR1 is SNHLY, CDR2 FYNNEI. CDR3 sequence (DNA): TGTGCCAGCAGTGAACTAGGGCCCCGAAGACTGACAGATGAAAAACTGTTTTTT. Translated, it gives CASSELGPRRLTDEKLFF. The full variable domain, completed using reference TRBV2 and TRBJ1-4, is EPEVTQTPSHQVTQMGQEVILRCVPISNHLYFYWYRQILGQKVEFLVSFYNNEISEKSEIFDDQFSVERPDGSNFTLKIRSTKLEDSAMYFCASSELGPRRLTDEKLFFGSGTQLSVL.

The V gene is TRBV6-1, the J gene TRBJ1-1, with a tentative D call TRBD1 (6 bases). This CDR3 is 15 amino acids long. V dropped 4 bases and J dropped 5 bases, with 17 bases sitting between them. Germline-derived CDR1 and CDR2 are MNHNS and SASEGT. This CDR3 reads CASSVLGGGRTEAFF. The CDR3 coding sequence is TGTGCCAGCAGTGTTCTGGGGGGCGGGAGGACTGAAGCTTTCTTT.

The J gene is TRBJ1-1, the V gene TRBV7-9; D ambiguous. Deletions cut 3 bases from V and 11 bases from J, with 10 bases between. CDR1 and CDR2 (germline): SEHNR, FQNEAQ (reference sequence). This CDR3 is 11 amino acids long. The CDR3 bases are TGTGCCAGCAGCTTTGCAGGTACGGCTTTCTTT. Protein: CASSFAGTAFF.

This clone was seen a few times. The chain uses TRBV5-6 and TRBJ2-7, with 7 nucleotides matching TRBD1. This CDR3 comprises 15 residues. The trim removed 2 bases at V and 4 bases at J, leaving 9 bases unmatched. From germline, CDR1 is SGHDT and CDR2 YYEEEE. The CDR3 region is CASSFRPGQLYEQYF. In DNA form, the CDR3 reads TGTGCCAGCAGCTTCCGTCCGGGACAGCTTTACGAGCAGTACTTC.

This clone was detected a few times. CDR3 region: CASNAQGFAKNIQYF. The CDR3 DNA follows: TGTGCCAGCAACGCACAGGGTTTCGCCAAAAACATTCAGTACTTC. V usage is TRBV6-1 and J usage is TRBJ2-4, with D possibly matching TRBD1 (6 bases). Germline loops: CDR1 MNHNS, CDR2 SASEGT. The V and J ends lost 7 bases and 1 base respectively, with 14 bases between them. The CDR3 spans 15 residues.

The chain has TRBV28 and TRBJ1-2; no clear D gene. V was pared by 6 bases and J by 7 bases, with 9 bases between. The CDR3 is 11 residues long. Germline values: CDR1 MDHEN, CDR2 SYDVKM. CDR3 DNA sequence: TGTGCCAGCAGCCCCGGGAGTGGCTACACCTTC. It yields the protein CASSPGSGYTF.